This T cell receptor beta chain was sequenced in a study of blood T cell repertoires in COVID-19. About the research overall: The study drew acute and convalescent COVID-19 samples from the United States, Italy and Spain.

The CDR3 has 16 residues. The germline V gene has CDR1 SGDLS and CDR2 YYNGEE. Trimming left V 4 bases short and J 2 bases short, with 17 bases between. As originally analysed: Estimated nucleated cell counts came from reference gene primer amplification. The method was immunoSEQ multiplex PCR; TCRdb's version includes in-frame clones alone and lacks a portion of them. The V and J calls and clone size were taken over from that table, and D and trimming were inferred from the DNA. This sample has under 90,000 clones, with approximately 79% found just once. The sample was peripheral blood. The TCR originated in a woman aged 80 or older with active or convalescent COVID-19. This chain joins TRBV9 and TRBJ2-3, with D tentatively TRBD1 (6 bases). This CDR3 is CASSTIRGGTTDTQYF. The CDR3 nucleotides are TGTGCCAGCAGCACGATCAGGGGTGGGACCACAGATACGCAGTATTTT.